This paragraph covers one TCR beta chain sequence. Its target is not known. Looked up from germline, CDR1 is MDHEN and CDR2 is SYDVKM. The CDR3 covers 16 residues. The V and J ends lost 5 bases and 3 bases, in that order; junction bases with no gene match: 9. These data are taken from a study of shared clonotypes between healthy human individuals. The deep-level immunoSEQ assay was used. How the authors handled the data: ImmunoSEQ sequences covered only the junction and lacked quality scores; filtering therefore differed. The method was immunoSEQ multiplex PCR; TCRdb's version includes in-frame clones alone and lacks a portion of them. D and trimming come from the DNA, and the V and J calls and clone size come from that table. Of 1.5 million to 2.5 million clones listed, approximately 95% are singletons. Study observations and caveats: Clonotype sharing across a few donors was observed for around 5% of naive CD4 clonotypes. Clonotypes not shared had lower generation probabilities than those common to all four donors.

Naive-designated CD8 cells lacked CD45RO, were positively enriched for CCR7, and omitted terminally differentiated effector memory CD45RA+ cells. Sequenced sample: naive CD8+ T cells sorted from blood. This sequence was found in a man younger than 35 in good health. The chain uses TRBV28 and TRBJ2-3; 9 bases are a match to TRBD1. The CDR3 nucleotides read TGTGCCAGCAGTCGACAGGGGGGATGGGATACAGATACGCAGTATTTT. Protein sequence: CASSRQGGWDTDTQYF.